This TCR beta chain was sequenced in a study of T cells in Graves' hyperthyroidism and ophthalmopathy. Study at large: Peripheral blood collection took place at initial diagnosis, before any treatment.

Amplification yielded TCR beta CDR3 regions, with RNA transcripts as the source. Primed by the HTBI set, a first-round RT-PCR was run on the TCR CDR3. TCRdb fed the multiplex PCR reads into MiXCR, producing one record per CDR3 protein. The sample carries 250,000 or so distinct CDR3 sequences, 13% to 15% recorded once. Patients were excluded for uncontrolled infection, other autoimmune disease, pregnancy or lactation. PBMCs were obtained from over 8.5 ml fresh peripheral blood. This CDR3 has 16 residues. After removal of 1 base from V and 7 bases from J, the junction contained 9 bases not matched to a gene. Germline lookup yields CDR1 SQVTM and CDR2 ANQGSEA.

This clonotype originated in a woman in her forties or fifties with Graves' hyperthyroidism that later progressed to Graves' ophthalmopathy. Material for sequencing was blood. This chain connects TRBV29-1 to TRBJ2-3; 12 nucleotides line up with TRBD2. The CDR3 loop reads CSVEGASGRARYTQYF. CDR3 sequence (DNA): TGCAGCGTTGAAGGGGCTAGCGGGAGGGCCAGATATACGCAGTATTTT.